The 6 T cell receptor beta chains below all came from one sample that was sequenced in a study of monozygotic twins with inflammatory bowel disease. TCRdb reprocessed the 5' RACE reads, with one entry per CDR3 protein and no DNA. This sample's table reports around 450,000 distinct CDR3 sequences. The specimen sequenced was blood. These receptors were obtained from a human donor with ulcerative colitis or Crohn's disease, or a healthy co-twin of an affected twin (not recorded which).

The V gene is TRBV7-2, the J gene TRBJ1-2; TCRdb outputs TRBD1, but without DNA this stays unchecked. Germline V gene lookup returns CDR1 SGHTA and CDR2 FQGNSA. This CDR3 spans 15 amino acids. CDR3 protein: CASSVARGLDYGYTF.

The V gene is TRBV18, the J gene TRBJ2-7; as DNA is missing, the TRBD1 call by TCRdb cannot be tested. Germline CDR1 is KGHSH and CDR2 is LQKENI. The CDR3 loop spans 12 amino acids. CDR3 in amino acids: CASSGGGDEQYF.

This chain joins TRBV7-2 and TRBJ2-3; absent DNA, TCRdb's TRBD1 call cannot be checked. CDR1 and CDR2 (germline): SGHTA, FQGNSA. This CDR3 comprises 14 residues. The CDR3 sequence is CASSPPPYTYTQYF.

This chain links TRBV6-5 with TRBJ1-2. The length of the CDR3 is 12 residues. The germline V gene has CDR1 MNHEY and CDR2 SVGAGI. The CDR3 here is CASSLKGNGYTF.

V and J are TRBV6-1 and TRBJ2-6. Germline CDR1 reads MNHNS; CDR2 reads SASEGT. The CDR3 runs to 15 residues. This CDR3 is CASLEVTAGANVLTF.

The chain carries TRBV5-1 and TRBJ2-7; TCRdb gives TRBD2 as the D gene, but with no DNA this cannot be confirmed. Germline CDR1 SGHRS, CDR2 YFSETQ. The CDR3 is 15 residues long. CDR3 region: CASSFGGPLLYEQYF.